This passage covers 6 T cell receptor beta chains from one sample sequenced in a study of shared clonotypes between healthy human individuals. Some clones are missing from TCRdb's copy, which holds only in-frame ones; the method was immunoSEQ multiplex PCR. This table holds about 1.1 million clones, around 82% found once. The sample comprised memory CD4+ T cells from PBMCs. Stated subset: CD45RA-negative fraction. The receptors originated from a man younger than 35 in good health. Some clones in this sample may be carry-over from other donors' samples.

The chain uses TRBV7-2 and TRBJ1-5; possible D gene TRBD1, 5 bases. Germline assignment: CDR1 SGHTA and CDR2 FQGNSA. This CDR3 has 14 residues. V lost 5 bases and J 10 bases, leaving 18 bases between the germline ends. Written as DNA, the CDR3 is TGTGCCAGCAGCCGGGACGGGGTCATGAGACCCCAGCATTTT. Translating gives CASSRDGVMRPQHF.

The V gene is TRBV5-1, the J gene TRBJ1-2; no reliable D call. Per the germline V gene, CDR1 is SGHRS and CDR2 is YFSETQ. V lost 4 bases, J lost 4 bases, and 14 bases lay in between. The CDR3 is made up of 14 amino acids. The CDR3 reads CASSDPGRAYGYTF. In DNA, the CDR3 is TGCGCCAGCAGCGATCCGGGGAGGGCCTATGGCTACACCTTC.

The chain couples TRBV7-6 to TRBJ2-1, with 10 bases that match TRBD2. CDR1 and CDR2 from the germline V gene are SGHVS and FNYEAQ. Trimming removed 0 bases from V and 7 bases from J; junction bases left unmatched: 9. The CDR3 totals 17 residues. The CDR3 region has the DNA TGTGCCAGCAGCTTAGCATCCCCTAGCGGGGGTGCTAATGAGCAGTTCTTC. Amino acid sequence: CASSLASPSGGANEQFF.

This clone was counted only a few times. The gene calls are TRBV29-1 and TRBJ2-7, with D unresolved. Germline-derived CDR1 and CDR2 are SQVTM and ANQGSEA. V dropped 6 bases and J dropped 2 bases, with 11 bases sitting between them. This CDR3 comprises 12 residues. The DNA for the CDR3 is TGCAGCGTGGGGAAGGTCGCCTACGAGCAGTACTTC. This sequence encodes CSVGKVAYEQYF.

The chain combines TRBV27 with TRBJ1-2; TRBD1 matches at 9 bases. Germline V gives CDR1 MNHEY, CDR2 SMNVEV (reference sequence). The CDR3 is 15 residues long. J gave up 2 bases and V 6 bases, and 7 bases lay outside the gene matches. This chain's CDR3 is CASSPPGTGNYGYTF. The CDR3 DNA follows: TGTGCCAGCAGCCCTCCCGGGACAGGGAACTATGGCTACACCTTC.

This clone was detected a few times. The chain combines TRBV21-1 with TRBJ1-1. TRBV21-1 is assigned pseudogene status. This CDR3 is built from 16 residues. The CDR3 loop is CASSKPAEGSDTEAFF. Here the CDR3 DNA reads TGTGCCAGCAGCAAACCCGCAGAGGGATCCGACACTGAAGCTTTCTTT.